Shown below are 8 T cell receptor beta chains from a single sample sequenced in a study of cytomegalovirus exposure and HLA in healthy donors. Use of 60 Vbeta and 13 Jbeta primers characterized the PCR. Data came from immunoSEQ multiplex PCR; TCRdb stores just in-frame clones and leaves some out. Among 150,000 or so clones, around 78% were seen once, and the ten largest hold 6.5% to 8.5%. The material sequenced was PBMCs. All receptors derive from a woman in her 40s in good health and CMV-seropositive.

This clone was recorded once. The chain uses TRBV6-1 and TRBJ1-1; D remains ambiguous. V was pared by 0 bases and J by 5 bases, with 7 bases between. The germline gives CDR1 MNHNS, CDR2 SASEGT. The CDR3 covers 13 residues. The CDR3 loop is CASSEAGRTEAFF. The CDR3 DNA is TGTGCCAGCAGTGAAGCGGGGAGAACTGAAGCTTTCTTT.

In this sample, this clone turned up a few times. The chain combines TRBV5-1 with TRBJ1-5; the D gene is possibly TRBD1 (5 bases). This CDR3 has 16 amino acids. V lost 4 bases to trimming and J lost 1 base, with 15 bases between them. Germline lookup yields CDR1 SGHRS and CDR2 YFSETQ. This chain's CDR3 is CASSQQPGGSNQPQHF. As DNA, the CDR3 is TGCGCCAGCAGCCAACAACCGGGGGGAAGCAATCAGCCCCAGCATTTT. The full variable domain, in which reference TRBV5-1 and TRBJ1-5 provide the parts outside the CDR3, is KAGVTQTPRYLIKTRGQQVTLSCSPISGHRSVSWYQQTPGQGLQFLFEYFSETQRNKGNFPGRFSGRQFSNSRSEMNVSTLELGDSALYLCASSQQPGGSNQPQHFGDGTRLSIL.

This clone was seen a few times. V and J are TRBV5-4 and TRBJ1-1; TRBD1 matches at 7 bases. This CDR3 is 15 amino acids long. V was clipped by 3 bases and J by 6 bases; unmatched bases: 11. The germline gives CDR1 SGHNT, CDR2 YYREEE (reference sequence). The CDR3 region is CASSSQRGRAAEAFF. For the CDR3, the DNA is TGTGCCAGCAGCTCCCAAAGGGGGCGCGCCGCTGAAGCTTTCTTT.

V is TRBV15 and J is TRBJ1-1; perhaps TRBD1 as D (5 bases). Per germline, CDR1 LNHNV and CDR2 YYDKDF (reference sequence). The CDR3 consists of 14 residues. V was clipped by 5 bases and J by 3 bases, with 13 bases between them. The CDR3 sequence: CATSAQGWHTEAFF. The CDR3 region has the DNA TGTGCCACCAGCGCTCAGGGTTGGCACACTGAAGCTTTCTTT.

This clone was picked up a small number of times. The rearrangement links TRBV6-6 to TRBJ1-5; unclear D gene. This CDR3 contains 15 residues. Trimming took off 5 bases at V and 2 bases at J, with 13 bases between the two ends. The germline CDR1 and CDR2 sequences are MNHNY and SVGAGI (reference sequence). In nucleotides, the CDR3 is TGTGCCAGCAGTAAGCGAAAAGGTGGCAATCAGCCCCAGCATTTT. Protein sequence: CASSKRKGGNQPQHF.

The chain combines TRBV6-1 with TRBJ1-1; tentatively, D is TRBD1 (5 bases). CDR3 length: 15 residues. Germline V gene lookup returns CDR1 MNHNS and CDR2 SASEGT. The V end lost 5 bases, the J end lost 5 bases, and 18 bases lay between the germline ends. In nucleotides, the CDR3 is TGTGCCAGCAGTAAGTTAGACGCGGGGGGAACTGAAGCTTTCTTT. Its protein is CASSKLDAGGTEAFF.

This chain joins TRBV4-2 and TRBJ1-1; weak D call: TRBD1 (5 bases). The CDR3 is 16 amino acids. Germline loops: CDR1 LGHNA, CDR2 YNFKEQ. V was pared by 1 base and J by 0 bases, with 12 bases between. CDR3 bases: TGTGCCAGCAGCCAAGGAGGACACCGCATGAACACTGAAGCTTTCTTT. Translation gives CASSQGGHRMNTEAFF.

This clone was counted a few times. The gene calls are TRBV28 and TRBJ2-2; 10 bases agree with TRBD1. This CDR3 spans 15 amino acids. The V gene's germline CDR1 is MDHEN and CDR2 SYDVKM. Trimming at V came to 6 bases and at J to 8 bases, leaving 9 bases not matched to a gene. In DNA form, the CDR3 reads TGTGCCAGCAGAACCCAGGGACAGGGGATAGGGGAGCTGTTTTTT. Protein: CASRTQGQGIGELFF. Looking up the rest from reference TRBV28 and TRBJ2-2 gives the full variable domain: DVKVTQSSRYLVKRTGEKVFLECVQDMDHENMFWYRQDPGLGLRLIYFSYDVKMKEKGDIPEGYSVSREKKERFSLILESASTNQTSMYLCASRTQGQGIGELFFGEGSRLTVL.